The T cell receptor beta chain under discussion was sequenced for a study of cytomegalovirus exposure and HLA in healthy donors. The J segment lost 6 bases and the V segment lost 6 bases, leaving 13 bases of the junction unmatched. Germline values: CDR1 SGHNT, CDR2 YENEEA. The CDR3 consists of 17 residues. Primers: 60 Vbeta forward and 13 Jbeta reverse. Produced via immunoSEQ multiplex PCR; TCRdb's table is partial and in-frame only. The sample includes 75,000 to 90,000 clones, 72% of them seen just once. Sequenced: PBMCs. The chain couples TRBV11-3 to TRBJ2-1; TRBD1 agrees at 11 bases. This clonotype originated in a woman aged 40 to 49 in good health and CMV-seropositive. Here the CDR3 reads CASSPVNGQGAPNEQFF. CDR3 DNA: TGTGCCAGCAGTCCGGTGAATGGACAGGGGGCACCCAATGAGCAGTTCTTC.